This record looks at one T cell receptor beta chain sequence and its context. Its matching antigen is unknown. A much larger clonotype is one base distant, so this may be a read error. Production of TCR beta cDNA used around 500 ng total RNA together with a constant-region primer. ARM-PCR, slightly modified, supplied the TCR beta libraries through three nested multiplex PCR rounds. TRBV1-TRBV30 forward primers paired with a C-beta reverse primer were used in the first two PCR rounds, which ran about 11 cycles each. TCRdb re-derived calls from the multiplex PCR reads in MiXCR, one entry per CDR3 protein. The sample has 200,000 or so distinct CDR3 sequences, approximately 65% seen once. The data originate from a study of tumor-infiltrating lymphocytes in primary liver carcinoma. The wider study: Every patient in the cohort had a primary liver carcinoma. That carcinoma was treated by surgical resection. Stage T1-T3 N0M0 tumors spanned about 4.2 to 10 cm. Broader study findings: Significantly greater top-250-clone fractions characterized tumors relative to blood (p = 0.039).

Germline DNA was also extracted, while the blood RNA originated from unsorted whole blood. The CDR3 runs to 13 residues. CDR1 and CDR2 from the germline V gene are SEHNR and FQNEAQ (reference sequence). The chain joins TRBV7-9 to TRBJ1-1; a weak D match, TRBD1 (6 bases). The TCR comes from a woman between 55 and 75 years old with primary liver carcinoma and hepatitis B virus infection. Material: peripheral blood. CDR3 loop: CANSPISGAKAFF. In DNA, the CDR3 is TGTGCCAACAGCCCGATTTCAGGGGCCAAAGCTTTCTTT.